This TCR beta chain was captured in a study of blood T cell repertoires in COVID-19. Turning to the study itself: T cells, B-cell-depleted T cells, or PBMCs provided the cDNA or gDNA that served as material.

This CDR3 has 13 amino acids. The germline V and J ends were trimmed by 5 bases and 6 bases, with 14 bases remaining between them. Germline values: CDR1 SGHVS, CDR2 FNYEAQ. This clone was recorded only once. The protocol was immunoSEQ multiplex PCR, while the TCRdb copy is restricted to in-frame clones and leaves out a portion. The data show more than 95,000 clones, with more than 75% seen just once and about 1.5% held by the top ten. The sample comprised peripheral blood. The TCR was taken from a human donor in a cohort sampled during active COVID-19. V is TRBV7-6 and J is TRBJ2-7, with a weak D call TRBD1 (6 bases). The CDR3 nucleotides read TGTGCCAGCAGCCCACAGGGTTTCGGCGAGCAGTACTTC. It encodes CASSPQGFGEQYF. Based on the CDR3 plus reference TRBV7-6 and TRBJ2-7, the full variable domain is GAGVSQSPRYKVTKRGQDVALRCDPISGHVSLYWYRQALGQGPEFLTYFNYEAQQDKSGLPNDRFSAERPEGSISTLTIQRTEQRDSAMYRCASSPQGFGEQYFGPGTRLTVT.